The next 3 T cell receptor beta chains were all read from a single sample in a study of blood T cell repertoires in COVID-19. The method was immunoSEQ multiplex PCR; TCRdb's version includes in-frame clones alone and lacks a portion of them. The table records around 150,000 clones, roughly 87% of them present only once. Material: PBMCs or T cells enriched from blood (not recorded which). The receptors were gathered from a man aged 50-59 years who had recovered from COVID-19.

This chain joins TRBV27 and TRBJ2-5; 8 nucleotides line up with TRBD1. Per the germline V gene, CDR1 is MNHEY and CDR2 is SMNVEV (reference sequence). The CDR3 sequence is 16 residues long. The junction had 13 bases not matched to a gene; V was cut back by 5 bases and J by 5 bases. The CDR3 region is CASSPEQGGRGETQYF. Written as DNA, the CDR3 is TGTGCCAGCAGTCCCGAACAGGGGGGCCGTGGGGAGACCCAGTACTTC.

The V gene is TRBV29-1, the J gene TRBJ2-7, with 9 positions matching TRBD1. CDR1 is SQVTM and CDR2 is ANQGSEA in the germline V gene. Losses at the gene ends were 2 bases for V and 2 bases for J; bases not matched to a gene: 4. The CDR3 totals 14 residues. DNA of the CDR3: TGCAGCGTTGAATACGGGGACAGGGCCTACGAGCAGTACTTC. This sequence encodes CSVEYGDRAYEQYF.

V is TRBV5-6 and J is TRBJ1-5, with 7 bases that match TRBD1. The CDR3 is 15 amino acids. The trim removed 2 bases at V and 7 bases at J, leaving 9 bases unmatched. The germline V gene encodes CDR1 SGHDT and CDR2 YYEEEE. The CDR3 reads CASSLGDSGGQPQHF. The CDR3 bases are TGTGCCAGCAGCTTAGGGGACAGCGGGGGCCAGCCCCAGCATTTT.